What follows is one TCR beta chain and its context. The entry originates in a study of cytomegalovirus exposure and HLA in healthy donors. V was pared by 8 bases and J by 3 bases, with 13 bases between. CDR1 is SEHNR, CDR2 FQNEAQ, per germline (reference sequence). This CDR3 is 14 amino acids long. Profiled with immunoSEQ multiplex PCR; TCRdb holds only in-frame clones, not every one. This sample has 150,000 or so clones, with about 89% found just once. This chain joins TRBV7-9 and TRBJ1-4; possibly TRBD1 for D (5 bases). The receptor's source is a man between 18 and 35 years old in good health and CMV-seropositive. The sequenced sample consisted of PBMCs. The CDR3 sequence: CASSLGEANEKLFF. The CDR3 DNA reads as TGTGCCAGCTCTTTGGGGGAGGCTAATGAAAAACTGTTTTTT.